The 5 T cell receptor beta chains below come from one sample, sequenced in a study of Ad26.COV2.S vaccination and SARS-CoV-2 variants. The repertoire was sequenced with immunoSEQ multiplex PCR; TCRdb's copy has only in-frame clones and lacks some. The sample includes more than 300,000 clones, about 86% seen only once; the top ten take less than 2%. Specified treatment: 15 to 20 received Ad26.COV2.S at low or high dose, single or two shots; about 5 received placebo; per-sample allocation not given. Specimens were obtained on day 63 following the first vaccine or placebo injection. Sequencing was performed on peripheral blood, taken in a trial of Ad26.COV2.S vaccine versus placebo. The receptors originated from a person aged 18-60 years who received the Ad26.COV2.S COVID-19 vaccine or a placebo.

This sequence joins TRBV5-1 and TRBJ2-1; 9 positions match TRBD2. This CDR3 is built from 15 residues. Germline V lookup: CDR1 SGHRS, CDR2 YFSETQ. V lost 3 bases, J lost 5 bases, and 6 bases stayed unmatched. The CDR3 DNA follows: TGCGCCAGCAGCTCACCTAGCGGGGATAACAATGAGCAGTTCTTC. As protein: CASSSPSGDNNEQFF.

CDR3 in amino acids: CASSLGQGYSLGETQYF. CDR3 bases: TGTGCCAGCAGCTTGGGACAGGGATACTCCTTGGGGGAGACCCAGTACTTC. This chain connects TRBV7-9 to TRBJ2-5, with 9 bases matching TRBD1. Per germline, CDR1 SEHNR and CDR2 FQNEAQ (reference sequence). This CDR3 is built from 17 residues. The V segment lost 3 bases and the J segment 5 bases; nucleotides outside the gene matches: 13.

This clone was counted at least ten times. The chain couples TRBV9 to TRBJ2-7; weak D call: TRBD2 (5 bases). Germline V gene data show CDR1 as SGDLS and CDR2 as YYNGEE. CDR3 length: 16 residues. Trimming shortened V by 0 bases and J by 3 bases, and 16 bases separated the two germline ends. CDR3 sequence reads: CASSVGRSGPGYEQYF. The CDR3 DNA sequence: TGTGCCAGCAGCGTAGGGAGGAGTGGGCCTGGCTACGAGCAGTACTTC.

The CDR3 DNA reads TGTGTCAGAAGCTTAGAATGCACAAATAGCAATCAGCCCCAGCATTTT. It is translated as CVRSLECTNSNQPQHF. The chain joins TRBV7-5 to TRBJ1-5; the table assigns TRBD1, which was not confirmed against the DNA. TRBV7-5 is a pseudogene. This CDR3 has 16 residues.

The chain links TRBV6-5 to TRBJ2-7, with D possibly matching TRBD1 (6 bases). V was clipped by 7 bases and J by 2 bases, with 18 bases between them. CDR3 length: 15 residues. The germline V gene has CDR1 MNHEY and CDR2 SVGAGI. The CDR3 region has the DNA TGTGCCAGCAACACCGGGACATTAATGCCCTACGAGCAGTACTTC. This codes for CASNTGTLMPYEQYF.